The 19 T cell receptor beta chains below all came from one sample that was sequenced in a study of shared clonotypes between healthy human individuals. Repertoires were generated with immunoSEQ multiplex PCR, while TCRdb's copy carries only in-frame clones and drops some. The sample consists of 500,000 to 650,000 clones, around 76% of them appearing once. Material: PBMCs. The source is a woman in her forties in good health. Some clones in this sample may be carry-over from other donors' samples.

This clone has a handful of counts. V is TRBV2 and J is TRBJ1-5; the D is unclear. Germline V CDR1 and CDR2: SNHLY, FYNNEI. This CDR3 spans 13 amino acids. Trimming left V 1 base short and J 4 bases short, with 5 bases between. Here the CDR3 DNA reads TGTGCCAGCAGTGAAGGGGAGAATCAGCCCCAGCATTTT. This sequence encodes CASSEGENQPQHF. Using reference TRBV2 and TRBJ1-5 for the parts outside the CDR3, the full variable domain is EPEVTQTPSHQVTQMGQEVILRCVPISNHLYFYWYRQILGQKVEFLVSFYNNEISEKSEIFDDQFSVERPDGSNFTLKIRSTKLEDSAMYFCASSEGENQPQHFGDGTRLSIL.

This clone was seen a few times. The chain has TRBV30 and TRBJ2-5; no definite D call. The tail of the sequence fits TRBJ2-7 better, so the J call may be wrong. The CDR3 extends over 15 amino acids. Germline CDR1 is GTSNPN and CDR2 is SVGIG (reference sequence). CDR3 sequence (DNA): TGTGCCTGGAGTCCGACCACACCTGTGGGGAACGAGCAGTACTTC. Protein sequence: CAWSPTTPVGNEQYF.

This sequence joins TRBV10-2 and TRBJ1-1; the D is unclear. The germline V gene encodes CDR1 WSHSY and CDR2 SAAADI. The CDR3 runs 13 residues. V lost 7 bases, J lost 1 base, and 10 bases lay in between. CDR3 nucleotides: TGCGCCAGCACCCTGGCGGGGAACACTGAAGCTTTCTTT. It encodes CASTLAGNTEAFF.

The rearrangement links TRBV2 to TRBJ2-7; a weak D match, TRBD1 (5 bases). CDR1 is SNHLY and CDR2 is FYNNEI in the germline V gene. The V end lost 6 bases, the J end lost 3 bases, and 18 bases lay between the germline ends. This CDR3 region has 15 residues. The CDR3, as DNA: TGTGCCAGCAGAAGGCCCGGACAAAAACGCTACGAGCAGTACTTC. Its translation: CASRRPGQKRYEQYF.

The rearrangement uses TRBV9 and TRBJ2-5; 11 positions match TRBD2. The V gene's germline CDR1 is SGDLS and CDR2 YYNGEE. The CDR3 runs to 16 residues. J was trimmed by 5 bases and V by 4 bases; bases with no gene match: 10. In DNA, the CDR3 is TGTGCCAGCAGCCTAATAGCGGGAGGGCCGGTGGAGACCCAGTACTTC. Amino acid sequence: CASSLIAGGPVETQYF.

This CDR3 reads CASSLVGGTYEQYF. The DNA for the CDR3 is TGCGCCAGCAGCTTGGTAGGGGGAACCTACGAGCAGTACTTC. The rearrangement links TRBV5-1 to TRBJ2-7; D is perhaps TRBD1 (6 bases). This CDR3 is 14 amino acids long. Germline lookup yields CDR1 SGHRS and CDR2 YFSETQ. Trimming took off 0 bases at V and 2 bases at J, with 9 bases between the two ends.

The V gene is TRBV2, the J gene TRBJ1-5, with unresolved D. CDR1 is SNHLY and CDR2 is FYNNEI in the germline V gene. Deletions cut 11 bases from V and 7 bases from J, with 18 bases between. This CDR3 has 13 amino acids. For the CDR3, the DNA is TGTGCCTCAATGGGGAGGGAAGGGCAGCCCCAGCATTTT. Amino acids: CASMGREGQPQHF.

This clone was seen just once. One end of the junction is discordant with germline, which a read error may explain. The chain carries TRBV10-2 and TRBJ2-7; 9 bases fit TRBD1. There are 12 residues in the CDR3. Per the germline V gene, CDR1 is WSHSY and CDR2 is SAAADI. The CDR3 spells CASSEKGGQGQF. DNA of the CDR3: TGCGCCAGCAGTGAGAAAGGCGGACAGGGGCAATTC.

The rearrangement links TRBV9 to TRBJ2-1; D remains ambiguous. Trimming stripped 3 bases from V and 6 bases from J, with 13 bases between. The CDR3 extends over 14 amino acids. Looked up from germline, CDR1 is SGDLS and CDR2 is YYNGEE. The chain's CDR3 is CASSEGSRSNEQFF. DNA of the CDR3: TGTGCCAGCAGCGAGGGCTCTAGGTCCAATGAGCAGTTCTTC.

The V gene is TRBV6-5, the J gene TRBJ2-7; 11 nucleotides match TRBD2. Germline trimming cut 4 bases from V and 4 bases from J; bases unmatched to any gene: 6. Germline loops: CDR1 MNHEY, CDR2 SVGAGI. This CDR3 region has 15 residues. The CDR3 reads CASSFTGTSGYEQYF. The CDR3 region has the DNA TGTGCCAGCAGTTTCACCGGGACTAGCGGTTACGAGCAGTACTTC.

The chain carries TRBV9 and TRBJ2-5; D gene unclear. CDR3 length equals 13 residues. V was trimmed by 6 bases and J by 5 bases, leaving 14 bases between them. CDR1 SGDLS and CDR2 YYNGEE come from the germline V gene. The DNA for the CDR3 is TGTGCCAGCAACCGTTTCCCGGATGAGACCCAGTACTTC. Amino acids: CASNRFPDETQYF.

This chain joins TRBV9 and TRBJ2-3; 11 bases are shared with TRBD2. Germline assignment: CDR1 SGDLS and CDR2 YYNGEE. CDR3 length equals 15 residues. V was clipped by 0 bases and J by 9 bases; unmatched bases: 6. The CDR3 sequence is CASSVGNLAGGTQYF. CDR3 nucleotides: TGTGCCAGCAGCGTAGGGAATCTAGCGGGAGGAACGCAGTATTTT.

This clone was observed a few times. The chain has TRBV6-4 and TRBJ2-1, with 11 bases identical to TRBD2. The length of the CDR3 is 14 residues. V lost 6 bases, J lost 7 bases, and 5 bases stayed unmatched. The germline CDR1 and CDR2 sequences are MRHNA and SNTAGT. CDR3 region: CASSTGLAGNEQFF. DNA for the CDR3: TGTGCCAGCAGCACTGGACTAGCGGGTAATGAGCAGTTCTTC.

The rearrangement uses TRBV6-5 and TRBJ1-1; no firm D call. CDR3 size: 11 residues. Germline V gives CDR1 MNHEY, CDR2 SVGAGI. The germline V and J ends were trimmed by 4 bases and 10 bases, with 10 bases remaining between them. CDR3 region: CASSFGTVAFF. The CDR3 DNA reads as TGTGCCAGCAGTTTTGGCACGGTAGCTTTCTTT.

The rearrangement joins TRBV6-5 to TRBJ1-2; TRBD1 might be the D (6 bases). Germline V lookup: CDR1 MNHEY, CDR2 SVGAGI. This CDR3 is 15 amino acids long. The V and J ends lost 8 bases and 0 bases respectively, with 16 bases between them. CDR3 DNA sequence: TGTGCCAGCGGGAAAACCGGGACACCTAACTATGGCTACACCTTC. Protein sequence: CASGKTGTPNYGYTF.

V and J are TRBV6-1 and TRBJ2-7; 7 bases fit TRBD2. With 1 base clipped from V and 0 bases from J, the junction kept 3 bases outside the gene matches. CDR3 size: 15 residues. From germline, CDR1 is MNHNS and CDR2 SASEGT. The CDR3 DNA reads as TGTGCCAGCAGTGAAGGGGGGGGAAGCTCCTACGAGCAGTACTTC. Amino acid sequence: CASSEGGGSSYEQYF.

The chain employs TRBV30 and TRBJ1-1, with unresolved D. CDR1 is GTSNPN and CDR2 is SVGIG in the germline V gene (reference sequence). The CDR3 contains 13 residues. The V end lost 1 base, the J end lost 1 base, and 7 bases lay between the germline ends. CDR3: CAWSEGSNTEAFF. In DNA, the CDR3 is TGTGCCTGGAGTGAGGGTTCGAACACTGAAGCTTTCTTT.

The chain carries TRBV5-4 and TRBJ2-5; D perhaps matches TRBD1 (5 bases). Germline-derived CDR1 and CDR2 are SGHNT and YYREEE (reference sequence). Trimming stripped 4 bases from V and 5 bases from J, with 15 bases between. This CDR3 comprises 14 residues. The CDR3 region has the DNA TGTGCCAGCAGCCTCCCTGGGGCCTGGGAGACCCAGTACTTC. Protein: CASSLPGAWETQYF.

The chain recombines TRBV27 with TRBJ2-7, with 11 bases lining up with TRBD2. Germline V gives CDR1 MNHEY, CDR2 SMNVEV (reference sequence). Trimming took 6 bases from V and 4 from J; bases not matched to a gene: 8. The CDR3 is 15 amino acids. In DNA, the CDR3 is TGTGCCAGCAGCGGGACTAGCGGAGGGGGTTACGAGCAGTACTTC. Amino acid sequence: CASSGTSGGGYEQYF.